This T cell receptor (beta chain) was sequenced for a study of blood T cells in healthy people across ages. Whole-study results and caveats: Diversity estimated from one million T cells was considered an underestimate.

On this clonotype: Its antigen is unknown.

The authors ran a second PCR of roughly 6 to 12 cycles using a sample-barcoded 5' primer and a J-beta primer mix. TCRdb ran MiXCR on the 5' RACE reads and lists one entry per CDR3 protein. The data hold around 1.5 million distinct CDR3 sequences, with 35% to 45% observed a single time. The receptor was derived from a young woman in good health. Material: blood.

The CDR3 region is CATDAGTGGNGYTF. The CDR3 region has the DNA TGTGCCACCGATGCCGGGACAGGTGGCAATGGCTACACCTTC. The J gene is TRBJ1-2, the V gene TRBV25-1; 8 bases line up with TRBD1. The CDR3 runs 14 residues. CDR1 is MGHDK and CDR2 is SYGVNS in the germline V gene. With V trimmed by 10 bases and J by 6 bases, 13 bases remained unmatched.